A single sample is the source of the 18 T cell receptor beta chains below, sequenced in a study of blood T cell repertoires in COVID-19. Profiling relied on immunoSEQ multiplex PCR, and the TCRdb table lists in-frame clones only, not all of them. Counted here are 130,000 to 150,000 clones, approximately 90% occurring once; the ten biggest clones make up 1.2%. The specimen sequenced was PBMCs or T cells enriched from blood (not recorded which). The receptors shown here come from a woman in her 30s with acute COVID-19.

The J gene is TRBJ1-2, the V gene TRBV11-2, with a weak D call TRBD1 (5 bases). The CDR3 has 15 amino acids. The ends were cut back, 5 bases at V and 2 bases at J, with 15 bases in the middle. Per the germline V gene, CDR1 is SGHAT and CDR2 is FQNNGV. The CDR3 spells CASSTGGEGNYGYTF. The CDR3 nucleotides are TGTGCCAGCAGCACGGGAGGAGAGGGGAACTATGGCTACACCTTC.

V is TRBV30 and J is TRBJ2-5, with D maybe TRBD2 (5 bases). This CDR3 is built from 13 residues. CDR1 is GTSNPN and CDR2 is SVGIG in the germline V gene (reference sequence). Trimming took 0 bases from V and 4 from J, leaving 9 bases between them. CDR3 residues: CAWSVRAVETQYF. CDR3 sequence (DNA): TGTGCCTGGAGTGTCCGAGCGGTAGAGACCCAGTACTTC.

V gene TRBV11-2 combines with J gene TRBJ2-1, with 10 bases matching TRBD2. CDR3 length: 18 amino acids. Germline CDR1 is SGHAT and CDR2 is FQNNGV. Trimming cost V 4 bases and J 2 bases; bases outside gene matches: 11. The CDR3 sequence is CASSSHRGTSVTYNEQFF. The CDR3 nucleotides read TGTGCCAGCAGCTCGCACCGGGGGACTAGCGTTACCTACAATGAGCAGTTCTTC.

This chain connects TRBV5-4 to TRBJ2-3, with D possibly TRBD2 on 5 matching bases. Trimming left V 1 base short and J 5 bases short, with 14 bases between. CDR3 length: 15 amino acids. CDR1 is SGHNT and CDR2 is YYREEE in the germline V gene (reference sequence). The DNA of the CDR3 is TGTGCCAGCAGCTTGCGGCGGTCGGCGGGAGATACGCAGTATTTT. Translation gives CASSLRRSAGDTQYF.

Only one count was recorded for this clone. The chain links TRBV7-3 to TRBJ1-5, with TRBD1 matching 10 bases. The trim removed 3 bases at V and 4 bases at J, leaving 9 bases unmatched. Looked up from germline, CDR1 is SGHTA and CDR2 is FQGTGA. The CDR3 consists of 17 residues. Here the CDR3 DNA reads TGTGCCAGCAGCTTGATAGCGGGACAGGGGTCGAATCAGCCCCAGCATTTT. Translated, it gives CASSLIAGQGSNQPQHF.

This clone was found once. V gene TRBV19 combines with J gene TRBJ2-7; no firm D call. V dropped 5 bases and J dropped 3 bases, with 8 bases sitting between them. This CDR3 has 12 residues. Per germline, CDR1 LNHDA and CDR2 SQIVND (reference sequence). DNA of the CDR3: TGTGCCAGTAGTGAGTCTAGCTACGAGCAGTACTTC. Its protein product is CASSESSYEQYF.

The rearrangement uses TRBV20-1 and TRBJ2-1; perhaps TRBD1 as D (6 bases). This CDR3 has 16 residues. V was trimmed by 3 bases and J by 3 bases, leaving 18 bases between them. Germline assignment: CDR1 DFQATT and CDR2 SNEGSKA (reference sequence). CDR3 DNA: TGCAGTGCTAGTCCCTCCAGGGGTATATTCTACAATGAGCAGTTCTTC. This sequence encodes CSASPSRGIFYNEQFF.

CDR3 region: CASSSGLESDTQYF. CDR3 nucleotide sequence: TGTGCCAGCAGCTCAGGACTGGAGTCAGATACGCAGTATTTT. V gene TRBV7-2 combines with J gene TRBJ2-3; tentatively, D is TRBD2 (5 bases). The germline V and J ends were trimmed by 4 bases and 4 bases, with 12 bases remaining between them. Germline CDR1 SGHTA, CDR2 FQGNSA. The CDR3 contains 14 residues.

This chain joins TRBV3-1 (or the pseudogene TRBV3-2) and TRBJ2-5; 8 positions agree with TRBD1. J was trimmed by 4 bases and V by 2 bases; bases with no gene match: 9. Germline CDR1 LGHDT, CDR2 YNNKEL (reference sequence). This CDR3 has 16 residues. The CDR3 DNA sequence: TGTGCCAGCAGCCAAATCCTTCAGGGGGCAGGAGAGACCCAGTACTTC. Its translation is CASSQILQGAGETQYF.

CDR3 sequence (DNA): TGTGCCAGCACCCGACAGGGGGGTTATGGCTACACCTTC. Protein sequence: CASTRQGGYGYTF. The V and J genes are TRBV9 and TRBJ1-2, with 9 bases aligning to TRBD1. J lost 5 bases, V lost 6 bases, and 5 bases had no gene match. The CDR3 spans 13 residues. Per germline, CDR1 SGDLS and CDR2 YYNGEE.

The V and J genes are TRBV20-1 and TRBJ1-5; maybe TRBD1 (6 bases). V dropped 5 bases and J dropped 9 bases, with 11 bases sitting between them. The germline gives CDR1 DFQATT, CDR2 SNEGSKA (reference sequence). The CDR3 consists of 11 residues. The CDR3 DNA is TGCAGTGCTGGGGGAGGGGGGCCCCAGCATTTT. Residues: CSAGGGGPQHF.

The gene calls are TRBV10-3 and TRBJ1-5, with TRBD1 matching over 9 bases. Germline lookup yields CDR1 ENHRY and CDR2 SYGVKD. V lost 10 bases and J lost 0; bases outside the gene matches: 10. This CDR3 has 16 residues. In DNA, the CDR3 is TGTGCCACAGCCGGGACAGGGCCCAATAGCAATCAGCCCCAGCATTTT. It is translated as CATAGTGPNSNQPQHF.

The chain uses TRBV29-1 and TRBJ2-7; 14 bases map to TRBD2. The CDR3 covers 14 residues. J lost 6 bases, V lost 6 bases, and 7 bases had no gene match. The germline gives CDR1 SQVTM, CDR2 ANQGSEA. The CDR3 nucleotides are TGCAGCGTATCTGGGACTAGCGGGAGCGCCGAGCAGTACTTC. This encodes CSVSGTSGSAEQYF.

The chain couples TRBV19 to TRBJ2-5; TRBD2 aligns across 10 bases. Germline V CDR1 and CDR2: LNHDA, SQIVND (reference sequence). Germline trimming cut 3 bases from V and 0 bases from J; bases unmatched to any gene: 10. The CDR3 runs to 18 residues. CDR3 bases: TGTGCCAGTAGTATCGGACTAGCGGTTCCACTGTACCAAGAGACCCAGTACTTC. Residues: CASSIGLAVPLYQETQYF.

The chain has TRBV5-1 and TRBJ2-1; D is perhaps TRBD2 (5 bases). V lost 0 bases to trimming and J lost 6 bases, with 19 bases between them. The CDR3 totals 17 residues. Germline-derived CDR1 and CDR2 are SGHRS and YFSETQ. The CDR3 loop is CASSLGLPDWGINEQFF. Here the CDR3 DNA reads TGCGCCAGCAGCTTGGGGTTACCGGACTGGGGAATCAATGAGCAGTTCTTC.

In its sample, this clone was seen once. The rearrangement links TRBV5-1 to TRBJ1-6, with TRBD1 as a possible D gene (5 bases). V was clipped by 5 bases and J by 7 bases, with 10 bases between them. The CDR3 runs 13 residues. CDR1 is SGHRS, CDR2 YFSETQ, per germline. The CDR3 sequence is CASRTGSNSPLHF. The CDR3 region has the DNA TGCGCCAGCAGAACAGGCAGCAATTCACCCCTCCACTTT.

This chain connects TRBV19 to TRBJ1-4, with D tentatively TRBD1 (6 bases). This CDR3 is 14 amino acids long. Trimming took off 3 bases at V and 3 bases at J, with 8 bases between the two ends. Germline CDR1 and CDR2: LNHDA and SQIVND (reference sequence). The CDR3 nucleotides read TGTGCCAGTAGTATGCGGACAGCTAATGAAAAACTGTTTTTT. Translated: CASSMRTANEKLFF.

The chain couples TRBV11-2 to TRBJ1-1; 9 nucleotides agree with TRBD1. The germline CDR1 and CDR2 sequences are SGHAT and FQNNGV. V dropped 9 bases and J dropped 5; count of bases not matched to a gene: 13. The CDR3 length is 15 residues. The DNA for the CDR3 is TGTGCCAGTAGCCGGGACAGGGCTATAGGGACTGAAGCTTTCTTT. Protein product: CASSRDRAIGTEAFF.